What follows is one TCR beta chain and its context. This clonotype was detected ten times or more. This receptor's antigen is unknown. No quality values exist for individual bases; no much larger clone is one base distant. This sample was included in a study of T cells in Graves' hyperthyroidism and ophthalmopathy (dated by TCRdb to between 2018 and 2021). General notes on the study: Peripheral blood was sampled at the time of initial diagnosis, prior to any treatment. TCR V-J signatures able to tell the groups apart were searched for in a discovery cohort of some 100 patients, of whom over 40 had Graves' ophthalmopathy and 57 had stable Graves' hyperthyroidism. Whether ophthalmopathy could be predicted prospectively was tested in an independent validation cohort made up of approximately 19 hyperthyroidism patients plus 17 patients who later progressed to ophthalmopathy. The 100 discovery patients were randomly divided into training and test sets at a 7:3 ratio. In more than 5 Graves' hyperthyroidism patients, the study also compared T-cell repertoires from thyroid tissue with T-cell repertoires from blood. After sampling, hyperthyroidism patients received methimazole starting at 30 mg daily, and ophthalmopathy patients received high-dose intravenous methylprednisolone. The paper describes TCR Vbeta CDR3 sequencing of roughly 130 peripheral blood samples, made up of around 41 ophthalmopathy patients, roughly 80 hyperthyroidism patients and roughly 17 progressor patients.

Hyperthyroidism patients were newly diagnosed, with disease duration under 2 months, and aged 18 to 65 years. Patients with uncontrolled infections, other autoimmune diseases, pregnancy or lactation were excluded. Clinical symptoms, serum thyroxine and TRAb, thyroid ultrasound, and orbital computed tomography formed the basis for the diagnoses. For progressor patients, blood was drawn at the first diagnosis of hyperthyroidism, before any ophthalmopathy symptoms had appeared. PBMCs were separated from under 11 ml of fresh peripheral blood using Ficoll-Paque density gradient centrifugation. Progressor patients were first diagnosed with Graves' hyperthyroidism and then developed ophthalmopathy during follow-up. Total RNA was extracted with Trizol reagent, and quality was checked on an Agilent 2100 Bioanalyzer. TCR beta CDR3 regions were amplified from RNA transcripts. A first-round RT-PCR of the TCR CDR3 used the HTBI primer set with the Qiagen OneStep RT-PCR kit. The libraries were constructed in a second round of multiplex PCR and then size-selected and purified. Libraries were sequenced paired-end with 100 bp reads on an Illumina HiSeq2000. The authors' pipeline ran thus. Raw data were processed with SOAPnuke, discarding reads with adapters, uncalled bases, mean Phred below 15, or no exact constant-primer or identifier match. High-quality paired reads were merged using COPE v1.2.5, and each unique nucleotide sequence was defined as a clonotype. MiTCR v1.1 was used to align clonotypes to the IMGT TRBV, TRBD and TRBJ reference segments. Analysis was restricted to V-J combinations with a frequency above 0.0001, which covered roughly 99% of repertoires. A TCS score was defined as the ratio between F50 (clonal expansion) and ExV (chaos), using BLOSUM62-based TCRdist between CDR3 peptides within each V-J. Welch's t-statistics and random forest reduced roughly 540 V-J features to 13, which were used in a naive Bayes classifier (R e1071). The public reads were run again by TCRdb, first through fastp at Q25 and then through MiXCR, and only productive beta chains were kept. CDR3 protein duplicates are merged, each entry listing the most common genes and DNA. The V and J calls reflect TCRdb's pipeline rather than the authors' work. Across this sample there are roughly 500,000 distinct CDR3 sequences, with around 13% seen only once. The ten most abundant clones make up under 7% of the sample.

Broad study findings and their caveats: In cross-validation, a model built on a 13 V-J signature told ophthalmopathy apart from stable hyperthyroidism with 85% to 90% sensitivity and roughly 83% specificity, and in testing the same model reached 80%/75%. No statistical method was used to set the sample size in advance, and investigators knew the group allocation. Most expanded thyroid clonotypes (frequency above 0.001) were also found in blood, which suggests that blood repertoires may mirror thyroid immune responses. In validation, the model predicted progression to ophthalmopathy a median of about 6.5 months before onset, with about 67% sensitivity and almost 75% specificity.

The specimen was blood. The TCR sequence derives from a woman in her twenties or thirties with Graves' hyperthyroidism that later progressed to Graves' ophthalmopathy.

The nucleotides read TGTGCCAGCAGTAGACAGGGGGCACGTGAGCAGTACTTC. This is translated as CASSRQGAREQYF. The sequence joins TRBV12-3 or TRBV12-4 to TRBJ2-7, with 10 bases aligning to TRBD1. From cysteine to phenylalanine, the CDR3 is 13 amino acids long. Only CDR3 DNA is held: 39 bases, read in frame from base 1. Unmatched junction bases come to 5, with V trimmed by 5 bases and J by 7 bases.